Listed here are 19 T cell receptor beta chains from one sample, sequenced in a study of cytotoxic CD8 clonotypes in ibrutinib-treated CLL. Sequencing used immunoSEQ multiplex PCR; TCRdb keeps in-frame clones, though not all of them. The data hold over 14,000 clones, with more than 60% observed a single time. The sequencing used PBMCs, collected before ibrutinib treatment. Receptors originate from a human donor with chronic lymphocytic leukemia.

This clone has just one count. The chain has TRBV9 and TRBJ1-2; D is undetermined. Germline V gives CDR1 SGDLS, CDR2 YYNGEE. V dropped 3 bases and J dropped 2 bases, with 14 bases sitting between them. The CDR3 runs 15 residues. The CDR3 is CASSGAPSSNYGYTF. The DNA for the CDR3 is TGTGCCAGCAGCGGGGCCCCGAGCTCCAACTATGGCTACACCTTC. The whole variable domain, remainder taken from reference TRBV9 and TRBJ1-2, is DSGVTQTPKHLITATGQRVTLRCSPRSGDLSVYWYQQSLDQGLQFLIQYYNGEERAKGNILERFSAQQFPDLHSELNLSSLELGDSALYFCASSGAPSSNYGYTFGSGTRLTVV.

This chain joins TRBV7-6 and TRBJ2-6; no clear D gene. In germline, CDR1 is SGHVS, CDR2 FNYEAQ. Between the trimmed V and J ends, which lost 1 base and 0 bases, there was a span of 7 bases. The CDR3 extends over 16 amino acids. The CDR3 here is CASSLEAGSGANVLTF. CDR3 nucleotides: TGTGCCAGCAGCTTAGAGGCAGGCTCTGGGGCCAACGTCCTGACTTTC.

This clone was seen only once. This sequence joins TRBV13 and TRBJ1-1; no definite D call. CDR1 is PRHDT and CDR2 is FYEKMQ in the germline V gene (reference sequence). The CDR3 is 12 amino acids. Trimming cost V 8 bases and J 2 bases, with 9 bases left between them. The CDR3 DNA sequence: TGTGCCAGCGACCCCGGAAACACTGAAGCTTTCTTT. This codes for CASDPGNTEAFF.

V is TRBV9 and J is TRBJ2-3, with D perhaps matching TRBD1 (6 bases). The CDR3 is made up of 15 amino acids. Between the trimmed V and J ends, which lost 4 bases and 3 bases, there was a span of 15 bases. From germline, CDR1 is SGDLS and CDR2 YYNGEE. DNA of the CDR3: TGTGCCAGCAGCACCCGGACAGCCTTGACAGATACGCAGTATTTT. It codes for CASSTRTALTDTQYF.

This rearrangement joins TRBV7-9 to TRBJ2-1; D may match TRBD1 or TRBD2 (5 bases each). Germline-derived CDR1 and CDR2 are SEHNR and FQNEAQ (reference sequence). The CDR3 length is 14 residues. Trimming stripped 5 bases from V and 6 bases from J, with 14 bases between. In nucleotides, the CDR3 is TGTGCCAGCAGCCCCCGAGGGACGATCAATGAGCAGTTCTTC. Amino acid sequence: CASSPRGTINEQFF.

The V and J genes are TRBV13 and TRBJ1-2; D remains ambiguous. Trimming removed 5 bases at V and 6 bases at J, with 13 bases between. The CDR3 is 13 residues long. The germline V gene encodes CDR1 PRHDT and CDR2 FYEKMQ (reference sequence). CDR3 DNA sequence: TGTGCCAGCAGCCCGGGCCGGGTGGATGGCTACACCTTC. It codes for CASSPGRVDGYTF. Supplemented by reference TRBV13 and TRBJ1-2, the full variable domain reads AAGVIQSPRHLIKEKRETATLKCYPIPRHDTVYWYQQGPGQDPQFLISFYEKMQSDKGSIPDRFSAQQFSDYHSELNMSSLELGDSALYFCASSPGRVDGYTFGSGTRLTVV.

This clone turned up a few times. The rearrangement links TRBV28 to TRBJ1-1, with 7 bases fitting TRBD1. From germline, CDR1 is MDHEN and CDR2 SYDVKM. V gave up 4 bases and J gave up 6 bases; unmatched junction bases: 8. The CDR3 sequence is 14 residues long. The CDR3 is CASSSTGAGAEAFF. DNA of the CDR3: TGTGCCAGCAGTTCCACAGGGGCGGGGGCTGAAGCTTTCTTT.

The chain employs TRBV5-1 and TRBJ1-4, with D perhaps matching TRBD1 (6 bases). CDR3 length: 14 amino acids. V was shortened by 3 bases and J by 5 bases, with 11 bases between the two germline ends. CDR1 is SGHRS, CDR2 YFSETQ, per germline. The CDR3 sequence: CASSWGAVNEKLFF. In DNA form, the CDR3 reads TGCGCCAGCAGCTGGGGGGCCGTAAATGAAAAACTGTTTTTT.

The chain couples TRBV10-3 to TRBJ2-7, with 8 bases lining up with TRBD1. CDR1 ENHRY and CDR2 SYGVKD come from the germline V gene. With V trimmed by 11 bases and J by 2 bases, 11 bases remained unmatched. The CDR3 has 14 amino acids. The CDR3 DNA reads as TGTGCCGCCCGACCCTTCAGGGGGCCCTACGAGCAGTACTTC. Its translation: CAARPFRGPYEQYF.

This chain uses TRBV28 with TRBJ1-1, with D unclear. V shed 5 bases and J shed 8 bases, with 12 bases lying between them. The CDR3 contains 12 residues. Germline V lookup: CDR1 MDHEN, CDR2 SYDVKM. The CDR3: CASSSVRIEAFF. The CDR3 region has the DNA TGTGCCAGCAGTAGTGTCCGAATCGAAGCTTTCTTT.

This clone was picked up a small number of times. The rearrangement links TRBV4-2 to TRBJ1-2; maybe TRBD1 (5 bases). The CDR3 loop spans 15 amino acids. CDR1 and CDR2 (germline): LGHNA, YNFKEQ. V was shortened by 2 bases and J by 6 bases, with 16 bases between the two germline ends. DNA of the CDR3: TGTGCCAGCAGCCAAACCCTGGCCACCAGGGATGGCTACACCTTC. Translated, it gives CASSQTLATRDGYTF.

This clone was detected only once. This chain uses TRBV6-5 with TRBJ1-1, with TRBD1 as a possible D gene (5 bases). V was pared by 1 base and J by 5 bases, with 11 bases between. Germline values: CDR1 MNHEY, CDR2 SVGAGI. The CDR3 has 14 residues. This CDR3 is CASSYYAGRTEAFF. DNA of the CDR3: TGTGCCAGCAGTTACTATGCAGGGAGGACTGAAGCTTTCTTT.

This clone was seen just once. V is TRBV6-1 and J is TRBJ2-2, with D possibly being TRBD1 (5 bases). This CDR3 spans 14 amino acids. CDR1 and CDR2 (germline): MNHNS, SASEGT. Trimming left V 6 bases short and J 2 bases short, with 10 bases between. Written as DNA, the CDR3 is TGTGCCAGCAGAGGGGTCCCCAACACCGGGGAGCTGTTTTTT. Translated: CASRGVPNTGELFF.

This chain joins TRBV7-3 and TRBJ2-7; 7 nucleotides match TRBD2. Germline assignment: CDR1 SGHTA and CDR2 FQGTGA. The trim removed 8 bases at V and 3 bases at J, leaving 16 bases unmatched. The CDR3 runs to 16 residues. The CDR3 DNA reads TGTGCCAGCCGACGCCCCTCCACTAGCGAGCGCTACGAGCAGTACTTC. Its protein product is CASRRPSTSERYEQYF.

The genes are TRBV10-3 and TRBJ2-5; 8 nucleotides line up with TRBD2. Germline V gene data show CDR1 as ENHRY and CDR2 as SYGVKD. CDR3 length equals 14 residues. V dropped 8 bases and J dropped 2; count of bases not matched to a gene: 7. CDR3 coding DNA: TGTGCCATCGGCCCGGGGGGGCTACAAGAGACCCAGTACTTC. It yields the protein CAIGPGGLQETQYF.

The chain has TRBV10-3 and TRBJ2-5, with unresolved D. Germline values: CDR1 ENHRY, CDR2 SYGVKD. The CDR3 consists of 15 residues. The V end lost 10 bases, the J end lost 0 bases, and 18 bases lay between the germline ends. CDR3 in DNA: TGTGCCACCAATCCTCTTCCCGGGTACCAAGAGACCCAGTACTTC. It translates to CATNPLPGYQETQYF.

This clone came up once. The genes are TRBV19 and TRBJ2-7; possibly TRBD1 for D (5 bases). The ends were cut back, 5 bases at V and 0 bases at J, with 11 bases in the middle. The CDR3 is 14 residues long. Germline CDR1 is LNHDA and CDR2 is SQIVND (reference sequence). CDR3 bases: TGTGCCAGTAGTCCCCGACAGAGCTCCTACGAGCAGTACTTC. It codes for CASSPRQSSYEQYF.

The CDR3 DNA is TGTGCCAGCAGGGCTAGCGGGAGCTACAATGAGCAGTTCTTC. It codes for CASRASGSYNEQFF. The V gene is TRBV7-3, the J gene TRBJ2-1, with TRBD2 identical over 10 bases. Germline V CDR1 and CDR2: SGHTA, FQGTGA. The CDR3 spans 14 residues. J gave up 3 bases and V 6 bases, and 2 bases lay outside the gene matches.

The chain employs TRBV11-2 and TRBJ1-2, with D tentatively TRBD1 (6 bases). Trimming cost V 4 bases and J 5 bases, with 14 bases left between them. Germline values: CDR1 SGHAT, CDR2 FQNNGV. The CDR3 runs 14 residues. The CDR3 DNA sequence: TGTGCCAGCAGCTCAGTGGACAGTCAATATGGCTACACCTTC. It yields the protein CASSSVDSQYGYTF.